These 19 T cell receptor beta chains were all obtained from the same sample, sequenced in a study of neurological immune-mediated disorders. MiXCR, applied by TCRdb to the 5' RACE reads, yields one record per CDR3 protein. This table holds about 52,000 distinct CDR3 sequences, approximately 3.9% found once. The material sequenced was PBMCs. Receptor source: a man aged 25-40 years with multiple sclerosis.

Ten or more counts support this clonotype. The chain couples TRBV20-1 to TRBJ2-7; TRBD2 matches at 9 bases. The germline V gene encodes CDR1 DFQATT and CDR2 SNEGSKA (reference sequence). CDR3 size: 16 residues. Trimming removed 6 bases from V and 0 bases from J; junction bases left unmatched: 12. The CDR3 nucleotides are TGCAGTGCCGTCGACATACTAGCGGGCAGCTCCTACGAGCAGTACTTC. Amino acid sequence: CSAVDILAGSSYEQYF.

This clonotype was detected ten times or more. For the CDR3, the DNA is TGCAGTGCTATGTCCCCGGGCCTCGATAACTATGGCTACACCTTC. Its protein is CSAMSPGLDNYGYTF. The rearrangement uses TRBV20-1 and TRBJ1-2; no reliable D call. The CDR3 length is 15 residues. The V gene lost 4 bases and the J gene lost 1 base, with 16 bases spanning the gap. The germline V gene encodes CDR1 DFQATT and CDR2 SNEGSKA (reference sequence).

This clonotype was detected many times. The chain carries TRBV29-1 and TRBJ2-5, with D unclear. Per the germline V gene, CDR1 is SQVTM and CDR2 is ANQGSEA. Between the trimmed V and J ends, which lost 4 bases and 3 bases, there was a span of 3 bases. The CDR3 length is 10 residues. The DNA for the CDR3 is TGCAGCGTTGGGGAAGAGACCCAGTACTTC. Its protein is CSVGEETQYF.

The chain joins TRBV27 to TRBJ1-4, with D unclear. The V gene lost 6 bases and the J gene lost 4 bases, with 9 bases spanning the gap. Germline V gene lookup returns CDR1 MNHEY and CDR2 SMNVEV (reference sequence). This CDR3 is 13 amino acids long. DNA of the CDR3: TGTGCCAGCAGCGGACGGATTAATGAAAAACTGTTTTTT. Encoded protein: CASSGRINEKLFF.

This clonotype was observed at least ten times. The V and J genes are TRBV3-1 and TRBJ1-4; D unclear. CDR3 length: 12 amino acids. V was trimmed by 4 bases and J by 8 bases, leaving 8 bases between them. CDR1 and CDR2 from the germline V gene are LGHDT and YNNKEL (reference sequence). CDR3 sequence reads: CASSRPGEKLFF. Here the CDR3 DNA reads TGTGCCAGCAGCCGACCGGGAGAAAAACTGTTTTTT.

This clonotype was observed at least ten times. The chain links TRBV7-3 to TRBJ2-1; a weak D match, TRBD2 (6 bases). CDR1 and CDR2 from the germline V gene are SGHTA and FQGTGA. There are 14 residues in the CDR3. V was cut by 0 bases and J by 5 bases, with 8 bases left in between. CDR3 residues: CASSLTTSHNEQFF. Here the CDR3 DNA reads TGTGCCAGCAGCTTAACGACTAGTCACAATGAGCAGTTCTTC.

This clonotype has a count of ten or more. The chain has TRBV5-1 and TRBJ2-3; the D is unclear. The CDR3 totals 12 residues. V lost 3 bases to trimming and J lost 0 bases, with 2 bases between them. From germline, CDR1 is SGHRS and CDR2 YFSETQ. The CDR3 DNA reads TGCGCCAGCAGCTCTAGCACAGATACGCAGTATTTT. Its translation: CASSSSTDTQYF.

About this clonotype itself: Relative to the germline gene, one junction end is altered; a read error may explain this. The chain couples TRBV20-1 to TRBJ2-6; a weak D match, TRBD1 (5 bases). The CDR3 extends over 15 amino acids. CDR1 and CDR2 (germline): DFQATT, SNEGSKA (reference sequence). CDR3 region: CSARLGDSGAKVLTF. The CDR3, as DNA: TGCAGTGCTAGATTAGGAGACTCTGGGGCCAAAGTCCTGACTTTC.

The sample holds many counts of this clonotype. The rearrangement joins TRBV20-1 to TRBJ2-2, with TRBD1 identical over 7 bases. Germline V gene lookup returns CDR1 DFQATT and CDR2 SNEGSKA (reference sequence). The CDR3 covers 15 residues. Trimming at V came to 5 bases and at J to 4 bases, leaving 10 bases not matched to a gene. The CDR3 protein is CSAGSRGPGTGELFF. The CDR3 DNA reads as TGCAGTGCTGGGTCAAGGGGGCCGGGCACCGGGGAGCTGTTTTTT.

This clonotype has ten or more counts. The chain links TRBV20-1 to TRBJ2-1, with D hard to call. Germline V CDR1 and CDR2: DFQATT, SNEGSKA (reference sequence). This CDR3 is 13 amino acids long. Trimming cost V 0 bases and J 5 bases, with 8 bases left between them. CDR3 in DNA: TGCAGTGCTAGAGATACCCCAGACAATGAGCAGTTCTTC. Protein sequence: CSARDTPDNEQFF.

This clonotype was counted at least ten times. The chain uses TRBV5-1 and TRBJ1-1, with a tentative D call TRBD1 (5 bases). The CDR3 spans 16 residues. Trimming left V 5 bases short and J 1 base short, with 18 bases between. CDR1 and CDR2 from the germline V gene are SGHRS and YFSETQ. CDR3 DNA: TGCGCCAGCAGGGAGGGATCGGCAGGGACGAACACTGAAGCTTTCTTT. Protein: CASREGSAGTNTEAFF.

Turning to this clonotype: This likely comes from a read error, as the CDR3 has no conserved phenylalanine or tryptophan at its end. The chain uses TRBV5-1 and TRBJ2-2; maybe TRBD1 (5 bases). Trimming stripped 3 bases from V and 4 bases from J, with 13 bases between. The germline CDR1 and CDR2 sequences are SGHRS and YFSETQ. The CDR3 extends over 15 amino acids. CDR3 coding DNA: TGCGCCAGCAGCTACGACAGTTTTGGCACCGGGGAGCTGTTTAAT. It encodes CASSYDSFGTGELFN.

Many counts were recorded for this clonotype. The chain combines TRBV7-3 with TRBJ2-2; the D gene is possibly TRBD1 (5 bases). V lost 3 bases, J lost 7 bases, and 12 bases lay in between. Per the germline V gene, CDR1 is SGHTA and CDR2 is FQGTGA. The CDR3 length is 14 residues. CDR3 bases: TGTGCCAGCAGCTTCCAACAGGCTGGCGGGGAGCTGTTTTTT. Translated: CASSFQQAGGELFF.

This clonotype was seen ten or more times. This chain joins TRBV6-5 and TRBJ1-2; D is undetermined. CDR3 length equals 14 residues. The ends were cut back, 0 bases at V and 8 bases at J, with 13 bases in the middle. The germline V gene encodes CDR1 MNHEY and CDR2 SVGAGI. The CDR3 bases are TGTGCCAGCAGTTACTCGGGAGGGTTAAGGGGCTACACCTTC. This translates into CASSYSGGLRGYTF.

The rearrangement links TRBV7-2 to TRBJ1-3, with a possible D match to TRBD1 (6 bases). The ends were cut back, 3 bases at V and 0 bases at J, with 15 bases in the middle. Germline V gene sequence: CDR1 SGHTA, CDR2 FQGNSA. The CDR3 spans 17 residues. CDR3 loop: CASSFVSGTTSGNTIYF. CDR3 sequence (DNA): TGTGCCAGCAGCTTCGTGTCTGGGACAACCTCTGGAAACACCATATATTTT. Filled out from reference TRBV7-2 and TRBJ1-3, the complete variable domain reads GAGVSQSPSNKVTEKGKDVELRCDPISGHTALYWYRQSLGQGLEFLIYFQGNSAPDKSGLPSDRFSAERTGGSVSTLTIQRTQQEDSAVYLCASSFVSGTTSGNTIYFGEGSWLTVV.

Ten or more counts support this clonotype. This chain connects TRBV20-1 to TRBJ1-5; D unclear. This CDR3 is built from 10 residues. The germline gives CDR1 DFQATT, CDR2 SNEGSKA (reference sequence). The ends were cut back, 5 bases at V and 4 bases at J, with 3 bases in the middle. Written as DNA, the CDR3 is TGCAGTGCTCGTAATCAGCCCCAGCATTTT. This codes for CSARNQPQHF.

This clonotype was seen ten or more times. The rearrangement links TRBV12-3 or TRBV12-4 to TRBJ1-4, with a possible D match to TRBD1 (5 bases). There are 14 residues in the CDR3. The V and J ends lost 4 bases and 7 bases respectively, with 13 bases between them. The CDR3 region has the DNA TGTGCCAGCAGTTCCCGTTCGGGGGGTGAAAAACTGTTTTTT. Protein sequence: CASSSRSGGEKLFF.

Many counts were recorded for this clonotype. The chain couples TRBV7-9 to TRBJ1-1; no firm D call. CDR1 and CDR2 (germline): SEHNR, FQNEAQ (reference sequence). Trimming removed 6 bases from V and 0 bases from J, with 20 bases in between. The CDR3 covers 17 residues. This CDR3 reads CASSSSLRARLNTEAFF. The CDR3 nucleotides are TGTGCCAGCAGTTCTTCCTTGAGGGCCCGCCTGAACACTGAAGCTTTCTTT.

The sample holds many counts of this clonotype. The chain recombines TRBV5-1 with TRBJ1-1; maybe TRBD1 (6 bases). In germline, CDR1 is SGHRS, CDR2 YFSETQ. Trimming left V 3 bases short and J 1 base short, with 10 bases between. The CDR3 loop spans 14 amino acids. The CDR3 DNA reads TGCGCCAGCAGCTCCGGGACAAAGAACACTGAAGCTTTCTTT. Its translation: CASSSGTKNTEAFF.